Each of the 24 T cell receptor beta chains below was sequenced from the same sample in a study of CD8 T cells in ankylosing spondylitis. Study-level results: For ankylosing spondylitis blood, a TCR beta motif of several highly homologous variants appeared characteristic.

Their antigens are not known. TCRdb passed the 5' RACE reads through MiXCR, listing each CDR3 protein once. The sample has about 450,000 distinct CDR3 sequences; about 24% are singletons. Sequenced material: blood, either unsorted or a sorted T cell fraction (not recorded which). These receptors came from a male donor with ankylosing spondylitis.

The J gene is TRBJ2-3, the V gene TRBV6-6; D not resolved. CDR1 is MNHNY and CDR2 is SVGAGI in the germline V gene (reference sequence). The CDR3 is 12 amino acids. V was shortened by 2 bases and J by 4 bases, with 4 bases between the two germline ends. Here the CDR3 DNA reads TGTGCCAGCAGTTACGCCGCAGATACGCAGTATTTT. It is translated as CASSYAADTQYF.

The V call is TRBV7-9, the J call TRBJ1-1; 8 positions agree with TRBD1. This CDR3 has 16 amino acids. Trimming at V came to 5 bases and at J to 1 base, leaving 9 bases not matched to a gene. Germline V gene lookup returns CDR1 SEHNR and CDR2 FQNEAQ (reference sequence). Here the CDR3 reads CASSSRDRTWNTEAFF. CDR3 coding DNA: TGTGCCAGCAGCAGCCGGGACAGGACATGGAACACTGAAGCTTTCTTT.

This clonotype was counted between two and nine times. The chain carries TRBV3-1 and TRBJ2-7, with 14 bases matching TRBD2. Trimming cost V 4 bases and J 7 bases; bases outside gene matches: 6. The CDR3 extends over 15 amino acids. Germline V gene lookup returns CDR1 LGHDT and CDR2 YNNKEL (reference sequence). In DNA form, the CDR3 reads TGTGCCAGCAGCCGGGATGGGACTAGCGGGAGTGAGCAGTACGTC. Protein sequence: CASSRDGTSGSEQYV.

The chain uses TRBV5-6 and TRBJ2-7; 8 bases line up with TRBD2. CDR3 length equals 14 residues. CDR1 is SGHDT, CDR2 YYEEEE, per germline. Trimming cost V 5 bases and J 5 bases; bases outside gene matches: 9. CDR3: CASRSGGDGDEQYF. Written as DNA, the CDR3 is TGTGCCAGCAGGTCCGGGGGGGACGGCGACGAGCAGTACTTC.

V and J are TRBV20-1 and TRBJ2-3; D is unresolved. V lost 3 bases and J 2 bases, leaving 9 bases between the germline ends. This CDR3 has 13 amino acids. Germline loops: CDR1 DFQATT, CDR2 SNEGSKA (reference sequence). CDR3 bases: TGCAGTGCTAGTTGGCAGATCACAGATACGCAGTATTTT. Its protein product is CSASWQITDTQYF.

This chain connects TRBV12-3 or TRBV12-4 to TRBJ1-1, with TRBD1 matching over 9 bases. This CDR3 has 15 residues. The V and J ends lost 5 bases and 1 base, in that order; junction bases with no gene match: 5. CDR3 residues: CASSTLGQGNTEAFF. In DNA, the CDR3 is TGTGCCAGCAGTACACTGGGACAGGGGAACACTGAAGCTTTCTTT.

The gene calls are TRBV6-1 and TRBJ1-2; maybe TRBD1 (6 bases). V lost 6 bases and J 1 base, leaving 15 bases between the germline ends. This CDR3 contains 15 residues. Germline V gene lookup returns CDR1 MNHNS and CDR2 SASEGT. CDR3 residues: CASSPVGGGNYGYTF. The DNA of the CDR3 is TGTGCCAGCAGCCCTGTGGGGGGCGGTAACTATGGCTACACCTTC.

The table lists this clonotype with a few counts. V is TRBV7-2 and J is TRBJ2-5; 12 bases match TRBD2. The CDR3 extends over 16 amino acids. CDR1 and CDR2 (germline): SGHTA, FQGNSA. V trimming: 2 bases; J trimming: 5 bases; junction bases outside the gene matches: 6. The CDR3 DNA follows: TGTGCCAGCAGCTTAAGCCTAGCGGGAGGGCTGGAGACCCAGTACTTC. It is translated as CASSLSLAGGLETQYF.

In its sample, this clonotype was seen many times. CDR3 nucleotides: TGTGCCAGCAGCCAAGATCGGTGGGGGGGCCAAGAGACCCAGTACTTC. It translates to CASSQDRWGGQETQYF. The rearrangement links TRBV14 to TRBJ2-5; 7 bases map to TRBD2. CDR1 and CDR2 (germline): SGHDN, FVKESK. CDR3 length: 16 residues. The trim removed 0 bases at V and 1 base at J, leaving 5 bases unmatched.

The J gene is TRBJ2-4, the V gene TRBV5-5; D is unclear. The germline V gene encodes CDR1 SGHKS and CDR2 YYEKEE (reference sequence). The CDR3 totals 13 residues. V was clipped by 0 bases and J by 7 bases, with 8 bases between them. The CDR3 sequence is CASSLEGNNIQYF. The DNA of the CDR3 is TGTGCCAGCAGCTTGGAAGGTAACAACATTCAGTACTTC. Using reference TRBV5-5 and TRBJ2-4 for the parts outside the CDR3, the full variable domain is DAGVTQSPTHLIKTRGQQVTLRCSPISGHKSVSWYQQVLGQGPQFIFQYYEKEERGRGNFPDRFSARQFPNYSSELNVNALLLGDSALYLCASSLEGNNIQYFGAGTRLSVL.

The gene calls are TRBV29-1 and TRBJ2-1, with 10 positions matching TRBD1. This CDR3 contains 15 residues. V shed 7 bases, J shed 12 bases, and the junction held 18 bases outside the gene matches. Germline V gene sequence: CDR1 SQVTM, CDR2 ANQGSEA. The CDR3 protein is CSAINPGQGLGVQFF. The CDR3 DNA is TGCAGCGCCATAAACCCGGGACAGGGGTTAGGAGTGCAGTTCTTC.

This clonotype was observed a few times. This chain links TRBV5-1 with TRBJ1-2; unclear D gene. Germline V gene data show CDR1 as SGHRS and CDR2 as YFSETQ. CDR3 length: 13 amino acids. Trimming took 5 bases from V and 3 from J, leaving 11 bases between them. For the CDR3, the DNA is TGCGCCAGCAGGCTACACGGAGACTATGGCTACACCTTC. Its translation: CASRLHGDYGYTF.

This clonotype was picked up a small number of times. This chain uses TRBV12-3 or TRBV12-4 with TRBJ2-2; D might be TRBD1 (5 bases). This CDR3 comprises 14 residues. Trimming stripped 10 bases from V and 4 bases from J, with 16 bases between. CDR3 region: CAIRKTEVTGELFF. CDR3 sequence (DNA): TGTGCCATCCGTAAGACAGAAGTCACCGGGGAGCTGTTTTTT.

At least ten counts were recorded for this clonotype. The chain combines TRBV7-8 with TRBJ2-5; D not resolved. The CDR3 totals 13 residues. Germline-derived CDR1 and CDR2 are SGHVS and FQNEAQ. Trimming removed 1 base at V and 5 bases at J, with 8 bases between. CDR3 residues: CASSLEVWETQYF. In DNA form, the CDR3 reads TGTGCCAGCAGCTTAGAGGTCTGGGAGACCCAGTACTTC.

The chain couples TRBV12-3 or TRBV12-4 to TRBJ2-5, with no clear D. The CDR3 sequence is 16 residues long. The germline V and J ends were trimmed by 5 bases and 5 bases, with 21 bases remaining between them. The CDR3 is CASSSPRLEGRETQYF. CDR3 coding DNA: TGTGCCAGCAGTAGTCCCCGATTGGAAGGTCGGGAGACCCAGTACTTC.

The chain recombines TRBV29-1 with TRBJ2-7; D may be TRBD1 (6 bases). The V end lost 0 bases, the J end lost 0 bases, and 12 bases lay between the germline ends. The V gene's germline CDR1 is SQVTM and CDR2 ANQGSEA. The CDR3 covers 15 residues. The DNA of the CDR3 is TGCAGCGTTGAAGATCAGGGGAGTAGCTCCTACGAGCAGTACTTC. It translates to CSVEDQGSSSYEQYF.

This chain joins TRBV9 and TRBJ2-6; the D is unclear. The CDR3 consists of 15 residues. The germline V gene has CDR1 SGDLS and CDR2 YYNGEE. Trimming removed 0 bases from V and 2 bases from J, with 6 bases in between. The CDR3 protein is CASSVGAAGANVLTF. In nucleotides, the CDR3 is TGTGCCAGCAGCGTAGGAGCAGCTGGGGCCAACGTCCTGACTTTC.

This sequence joins TRBV11-2 and TRBJ2-3; D call uncertain. This CDR3 region has 14 residues. Germline lookup yields CDR1 SGHAT and CDR2 FQNNGV. Between the trimmed V and J ends, which lost 1 base and 1 base, there was a span of 6 bases. CDR3 coding DNA: TGTGCCAGCAGCTTAGGTTTCCGCACAGATACGCAGTATTTT. Translated, it gives CASSLGFRTDTQYF.

The rearrangement joins TRBV20-1 to TRBJ2-7, with D hard to call. CDR1 and CDR2 (germline): DFQATT, SNEGSKA (reference sequence). The CDR3 extends over 10 amino acids. V lost 4 bases, J lost 3 bases, and 4 bases lay in between. The chain's CDR3 is CSATHYEQYF. CDR3 DNA: TGCAGTGCTACACACTACGAGCAGTACTTC.

V is TRBV3-1 and J is TRBJ2-1; tentatively, D is TRBD2 (6 bases). V was pared by 4 bases and J by 0 bases, with 16 bases between. The CDR3 totals 17 residues. Germline CDR1 LGHDT, CDR2 YNNKEL (reference sequence). Written as DNA, the CDR3 is TGTGCCAGCAGCCTATCTCGAGGTAGCGGCTCCTACAATGAGCAGTTCTTC. Its protein is CASSLSRGSGSYNEQFF.

In its sample, this clonotype was seen a few times. CDR3 DNA sequence: TGCGCCAGCAGCTTGGGTAGCGGGACGATCGGGGAGCTGTTTTTT. It translates to CASSLGSGTIGELFF. V and J are TRBV5-1 and TRBJ2-2; 8 bases are a match to TRBD2. Per the germline V gene, CDR1 is SGHRS and CDR2 is YFSETQ. The CDR3 totals 15 residues. The ends lost 0 bases at V and 7 bases at J; junction bases unmatched: 5. The complete variable domain, with remaining parts taken from reference TRBV5-1 and TRBJ2-2, reads KAGVTQTPRYLIKTRGQQVTLSCSPISGHRSVSWYQQTPGQGLQFLFEYFSETQRNKGNFPGRFSGRQFSNSRSEMNVSTLELGDSALYLCASSLGSGTIGELFFGEGSRLTVL.

The V call is TRBV20-1, the J call TRBJ1-4; 10 bases agree with TRBD1. V shed 6 bases and J 8 bases; nucleotides not matched to a gene: 9. Germline V lookup: CDR1 DFQATT, CDR2 SNEGSKA (reference sequence). This CDR3 spans 14 amino acids. Here the CDR3 DNA reads TGCAGTGCAGTGACAGGGGGCGCACGAGAAAAACTGTTTTTT. It translates to CSAVTGGAREKLFF.

This clonotype was counted a few times. V gene TRBV5-1 combines with J gene TRBJ2-3; 13 nucleotides match TRBD2. V shed 4 bases, J shed 1 base, and the junction held 6 bases outside the gene matches. This CDR3 has 17 residues. From germline, CDR1 is SGHRS and CDR2 YFSETQ. The CDR3 sequence: CASSQGLAGWGTDTQYF. The CDR3 coding sequence is TGCGCCAGCAGCCAGGGACTAGCGGGATGGGGCACAGATACGCAGTATTTT.

This clonotype was found many times. J is TRBJ2-2 and V is TRBV28, with a weak D call TRBD2 (5 bases). Per the germline V gene, CDR1 is MDHEN and CDR2 is SYDVKM. There are 18 residues in the CDR3. V was shortened by 5 bases and J by 5 bases, with 24 bases between the two germline ends. Written as DNA, the CDR3 is TGTGCCAGCAGTCCCTCTTGGGCCGCGCGGAGGAAGACCGGGGAGCTGTTTTTT. Its translation is CASSPSWAARRKTGELFF. Supplemented by reference TRBV28 and TRBJ2-2, the full variable domain reads DVKVTQSSRYLVKRTGEKVFLECVQDMDHENMFWYRQDPGLGLRLIYFSYDVKMKEKGDIPEGYSVSREKKERFSLILESASTNQTSMYLCASSPSWAARRKTGELFFGEGSRLTVL.